The T cell receptor beta chain under discussion was sequenced for a study of vaccination and CD4 T cells after COVID-19. This clonotype showed up just a few times. As yet, its antigen is unknown. Germline V gives CDR1 MDHEN, CDR2 SYDVKM. The CDR3 has 12 residues. V shed 11 bases and J 7 bases; nucleotides not matched to a gene: 5. CD4+ T cells that had been cultured provided DNA sequenced with the Oncomine TCR Beta short-read assay. From the PCR reads, TCRdb called clonotypes with MiXCR, one entry per CDR3 protein. Of about 25,000 distinct CDR3 sequences listed, around 45% were seen once; the top ten hold about 5.9%. Treatment defined: approximately nine-day PBMC culture with coronavirus spike peptide pools or control peptides (ViraFEST assay).

The sequenced material came from CD4+ T cells from blood, cultured in vitro. V is TRBV28 and J is TRBJ2-3; TRBD1 aligns across 11 bases. The receptor was isolated from a human donor who had recovered from COVID-19. CDR3 residues: CASGQGAHTQYF. The CDR3 DNA reads TGTGCCTCCGGACAGGGGGCACATACGCAGTATTTT. The variable domain in full, with the rest retrieved from reference TRBV28 and TRBJ2-3, is DVKVTQSSRYLVKRTGEKVFLECVQDMDHENMFWYRQDPGLGLRLIYFSYDVKMKEKGDIPEGYSVSREKKERFSLILESASTNQTSMYLCASGQGAHTQYFGPGTRLTVL.